Below are 18 T cell receptor beta chains sequenced from a single sample in a study of CDR3 diversity in severe acne. TCRdb recomputed calls from the PCR reads with MiXCR, one row per CDR3 protein. The sample consists of over 100,000 distinct CDR3 sequences, 51% of them appearing once. Sequenced sample: blood. The receptors originated from a male donor with acne.

Ten or more counts support this clonotype. The chain carries TRBV15 and TRBJ1-6; the D is unclear. The V and J ends lost 0 bases and 7 bases respectively, with 10 bases between them. The CDR3 has 15 residues. Germline CDR1 is LNHNV and CDR2 is YYDKDF (reference sequence). The DNA of the CDR3 is TGTGCCACCAGCAGAGATAAATATAGGAATTCACCCCTCCACTTT. This sequence encodes CATSRDKYRNSPLHF. Full variable domain (missing parts from reference TRBV15 and TRBJ1-6): DAMVIQNPRYQVTQFGKPVTLSCSQTLNHNVMYWYQQKSSQAPKLLFHYYDKDFNNEADTPDNFQSRRPNTSFCFLDIRSPGLGDTAMYLCATSRDKYRNSPLHFGNGTRLTVT.

This chain connects TRBV7-9 to TRBJ2-4; D not resolved. Per the germline V gene, CDR1 is SEHNR and CDR2 is FQNEAQ (reference sequence). This CDR3 contains 17 residues. V was clipped by 5 bases and J by 0 bases, with 17 bases between them. The CDR3 nucleotides are TGTGCCAGCAGCCCAACCGGTCCTGGTCTAGCCAAAAACATTCAGTACTTC. It encodes CASSPTGPGLAKNIQYF.

This chain links TRBV9 with TRBJ2-5, with 7 bases aligning to TRBD1. V lost 4 bases and J lost 2; bases outside the gene matches: 11. Germline CDR1 is SGDLS and CDR2 is YYNGEE. The CDR3 spans 16 residues. The CDR3: CASSSTGTAPQETQYF. The DNA for the CDR3 is TGTGCCAGCAGCTCAACCGGGACAGCGCCTCAAGAGACCCAGTACTTC.

In regard to this clonotype: The CDR3 carries no conserved terminal phenylalanine or tryptophan, so it likely arises from a read error. CDR3 sequence: CASSLTGNYVYTS. As DNA, the CDR3 is TGTGCCAGCAGCTTGACAGGGAACTATGTCTACACCTCC. The gene calls are TRBV7-2 and TRBJ1-2; the match to TRBD1 covers 7 bases. The CDR3 has 13 residues. Per germline, CDR1 SGHTA and CDR2 FQGNSA.

This clonotype has ten or more counts. The chain uses TRBV12-3 or TRBV12-4 and TRBJ1-1, with D maybe TRBD1 (6 bases). The CDR3 runs to 13 residues. The V end was cut by 7 bases, the J end by 8 bases, with 17 bases between. CDR3 protein: CASTKTEGHEAFF. CDR3 nucleotide sequence: TGTGCCAGCACGAAGACAGAGGGACACGAAGCTTTCTTT.

This clonotype was picked up a small number of times. The chain recombines TRBV10-3 with TRBJ2-5, with 14 positions matching TRBD2. The CDR3 extends over 16 amino acids. V trimming: 3 bases; J trimming: 4 bases; junction bases outside the gene matches: 4. Germline loops: CDR1 ENHRY, CDR2 SYGVKD. CDR3 nucleotide sequence: TGTGCCATCAGTGACCGGGGGACTAGCGGGGGAGAGACCCAGTACTTC. Encoded protein: CAISDRGTSGGETQYF.

The genes are TRBV6-1 and TRBJ1-2; D is possibly TRBD1 (5 bases). CDR1 is MNHNS, CDR2 SASEGT, per germline. The CDR3 has 14 amino acids. Trimming stripped 6 bases from V and 4 bases from J, with 15 bases between. The CDR3 region is CASRRPGQGYGYTF. CDR3 DNA: TGTGCCAGCAGGAGACCTGGACAAGGCTATGGCTACACCTTC.

Points on this clonotype: Here the CDR3 omits its conserved ending phenylalanine or tryptophan, so a read error is the likely source. The J gene is TRBJ2-7, the V gene TRBV18, with TRBD1 as a possible D gene (5 bases). The germline CDR1 and CDR2 sequences are KGHSH and LQKENI. V dropped 3 bases and J dropped 2 bases, with 11 bases sitting between them. The CDR3 is made up of 14 amino acids. The DNA of the CDR3 is TGTGCCAGCTCACCCCGGCAGGGTCCCTACGAGCAGTACCTC. Protein: CASSPRQGPYEQYL.

In regard to this clonotype: One base away lies a much larger clone, so this may be a sequencing read error. The chain has TRBV19 and TRBJ2-7; D assignment may be TRBD1 or TRBD2 (5 bases each). Germline V lookup: CDR1 LNHDA, CDR2 SQIVND (reference sequence). The CDR3 consists of 16 residues. Here the CDR3 reads CAIVRFFRGHLYEQCF. DNA for the CDR3: TGTGCCATCGTTCGGTTTTTCCGGGGCCATCTCTACGAGCAGTGCTTC.

Concerning this clonotype itself: A much larger clone lies one base from this, so it may be a read error. Given the absence of the conserved phenylalanine or tryptophan at the CDR3 end, a read error is likely. V usage is TRBV4-3 and J usage is TRBJ2-1; the D is unclear. Deletions cut 0 bases from V and 0 bases from J, with 6 bases between. The CDR3 sequence is 15 residues long. The germline V gene has CDR1 LGHNA and CDR2 YSLEER. The CDR3 region is CASSQDRSSYNEQFL. The CDR3 DNA sequence: TGCGCCAGCAGCCAAGATCGGAGCTCCTACAATGAGCAGTTCCTC.

The V gene is TRBV19, the J gene TRBJ1-2, with 8 bases matching TRBD1. V was clipped by 9 bases and J by 8 bases; unmatched bases: 8. This CDR3 spans 12 amino acids. The germline gives CDR1 LNHDA, CDR2 SQIVND (reference sequence). The CDR3 spells CASGVPGGGYTF. As DNA, the CDR3 is TGTGCCAGCGGTGTACCAGGGGGCGGCTACACCTTC. The whole variable domain, filled in from reference TRBV19 and TRBJ1-2, reads DGGITQSPKYLFRKEGQNVTLSCEQNLNHDAMYWYRQDPGQGLRLIYYSQIVNDFQKGDIAEGYSVSREKKESFPLTVTSAQKNPTAFYLCASGVPGGGYTFGSGTRLTVV.

The J gene is TRBJ1-6, the V gene TRBV9; 12 nucleotides line up with TRBD1. CDR3 size: 14 residues. Germline V lookup: CDR1 SGDLS, CDR2 YYNGEE. V dropped 5 bases and J dropped 14; count of bases not matched to a gene: 8. The CDR3 protein is CASRSGTGGLTLHF. The CDR3 region has the DNA TGTGCCAGCAGGAGCGGGACAGGGGGCCTAACCCTCCACTTT.

This clonotype was picked up many times. Here the CDR3 omits its conserved ending phenylalanine or tryptophan, so a read error is the likely source. This rearrangement joins TRBV9 to TRBJ2-2; D perhaps matches TRBD2 (5 bases). Germline V gene lookup returns CDR1 SGDLS and CDR2 YYNGEE. V was pared by 0 bases and J by 8 bases, with 5 bases between. CDR3 size: 12 residues. CDR3 in DNA: TGTGCCAGCAGCGTAGCGGGGGGGGAGCTGTTTCTT. Amino acids: CASSVAGGELFL.

This clonotype was detected only a few times. The V and J genes are TRBV25-1 and TRBJ1-4; no clear D. The CDR3 contains 15 residues. V was shortened by 3 bases and J by 7 bases, with 15 bases between the two germline ends. Germline CDR1 MGHDK, CDR2 SYGVNS. The CDR3 sequence: CASSDSPTSSEKLFF. CDR3 DNA: TGTGCCAGCAGTGACAGCCCGACCTCTAGTGAAAAACTGTTTTTT.

This clonotype appeared once. This chain joins TRBV6-5 and TRBJ1-2, with D unclear. With 5 bases removed from V and 6 bases from J, the gap between germline ends came to 10 bases. Germline loops: CDR1 MNHEY, CDR2 SVGAGI. The CDR3 spans 12 residues. This CDR3 reads CASSGATNGYTF. The CDR3, as DNA: TGTGCCAGCAGTGGAGCGACGAATGGCTACACCTTC.

This clonotype was counted at least ten times. The chain uses TRBV25-1 and TRBJ2-2, with 7 bases fitting TRBD2. Trimming removed 6 bases from V and 7 bases from J; junction bases left unmatched: 5. CDR3 length equals 13 residues. CDR1 MGHDK and CDR2 SYGVNS come from the germline V gene. The CDR3 sequence: CASSTGRDGELFF. The CDR3 DNA reads TGTGCCAGCAGCACTGGGAGGGACGGGGAGCTGTTTTTT.

The chain combines TRBV7-6 with TRBJ2-5; 11 bases align to TRBD2. With the DNA end fitting TRBJ2-7 better, the J assignment may be wrong. The length of the CDR3 is 15 residues. CDR1 and CDR2 (germline): SGHVS, FNYEAQ. CDR3 nucleotides: TGTGCCAGCAGCACCGGACTAGCGGGCTTTTACGAGCAGTACTTC. This translates into CASSTGLAGFYEQYF.

The chain has TRBV29-1 and TRBJ2-3, with 11 bases lining up with TRBD2. This CDR3 is built from 14 residues. Germline CDR1 SQVTM, CDR2 ANQGSEA. J gave up 2 bases and V 6 bases, and 4 bases lay outside the gene matches. The CDR3 sequence: CSVSSGRLTDTQYF. CDR3 nucleotides: TGCAGCGTGTCTAGCGGGAGGCTCACAGATACGCAGTATTTT.